Listed below are T cell receptor beta chains from one sample, sequenced in a study of monozygotic twins with inflammatory bowel disease. TCRdb reprocessed the 5' RACE reads and reports one entry per CDR3 protein, with no DNA. The sample has roughly 170,000 distinct CDR3 sequences. The sequencing input was blood. Receptors originate from a human donor with ulcerative colitis or Crohn's disease, or a healthy co-twin of an affected twin (not recorded which). Both conserved end residues are part of each CDR3. Fields, in order: J gene, V gene, CDR3 protein.

j_gene: TRBJ2-7; v_gene: TRBV20-1; CDR3aa: CSARTGAENEQYF
j_gene: TRBJ1-5; v_gene: TRBV20-1; CDR3aa: CSANLWTGDNQPQHF
j_gene: TRBJ1-1; v_gene: TRBV5-4; CDR3aa: CASRRMGAGTEAFF
j_gene: TRBJ2-1; v_gene: TRBV20-1; CDR3aa: CSARPDRNEQFF
j_gene: TRBJ2-5; v_gene: TRBV9; CDR3aa: CASSPDHSQETQYF
j_gene: TRBJ2-6; v_gene: TRBV28; CDR3aa: CASRGTSSVSGANVLTF
j_gene: TRBJ2-1; v_gene: TRBV7-9; CDR3aa: CATRSGAGKNEQFF
j_gene: TRBJ2-2; v_gene: TRBV7-2; CDR3aa: CASSLSRGGELFF
j_gene: TRBJ2-7; v_gene: TRBV3-1; CDR3aa: CASSPWTSVSSYEQYF
j_gene: TRBJ1-5; v_gene: TRBV5-5; CDR3aa: CASSFWGQPQHF
j_gene: TRBJ2-7; v_gene: TRBV7-2; CDR3aa: CASSRPPRTYEQYF
j_gene: TRBJ2-1; v_gene: TRBV6-6; CDR3aa: CASSYILQSGQFF
j_gene: TRBJ1-1; v_gene: TRBV7-9; CDR3aa: CASSLEAQGMNTEAFF
j_gene: TRBJ2-1; v_gene: TRBV11-2; CDR3aa: CASSSASGTAGNEQFF
j_gene: TRBJ1-2; v_gene: TRBV20-1; CDR3aa: CSAKAFWAGNGYTF